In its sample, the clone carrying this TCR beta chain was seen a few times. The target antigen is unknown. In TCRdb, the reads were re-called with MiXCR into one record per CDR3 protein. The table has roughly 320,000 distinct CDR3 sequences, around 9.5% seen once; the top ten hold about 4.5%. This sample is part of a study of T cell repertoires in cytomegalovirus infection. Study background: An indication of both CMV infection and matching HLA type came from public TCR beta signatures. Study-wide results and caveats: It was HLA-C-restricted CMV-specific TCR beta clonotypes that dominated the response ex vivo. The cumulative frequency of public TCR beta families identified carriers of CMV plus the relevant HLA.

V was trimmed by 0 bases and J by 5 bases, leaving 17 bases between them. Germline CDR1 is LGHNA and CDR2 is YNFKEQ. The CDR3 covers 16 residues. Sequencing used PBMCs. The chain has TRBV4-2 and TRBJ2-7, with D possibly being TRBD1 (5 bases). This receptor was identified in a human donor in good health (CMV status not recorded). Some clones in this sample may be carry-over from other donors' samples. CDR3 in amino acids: CASSQDWIKGIHEQYF. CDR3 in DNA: TGTGCCAGCAGCCAAGATTGGATAAAGGGGATCCACGAGCAGTACTTC.